This T cell receptor beta chain originates from a study of control samples from healthy donors and cancer patients. Between the trimmed V and J ends, which lost 4 bases and 2 bases, there was a span of 11 bases. The CDR3 covers 15 residues. Germline V CDR1 and CDR2: SGHDN, FVKESK. Method: immunoSEQ multiplex PCR; TCRdb's copy keeps in-frame clones and lacks some. The data show approximately 50,000 clones, 85% to 95% seen once. This clone was seen a single time. This TCR was sampled from a man aged 25 to 40 in good health. J is TRBJ2-2 and V is TRBV14; D unclear. Input material: blood. The DNA for the CDR3 is TGTGCCAGCAGCCCCAAGGGCTACAACACCGGGGAGCTGTTTTTT. Encoded protein: CASSPKGYNTGELFF.